Sequencing of this TCR beta chain was carried out in a study of T cell responses to AZD1222 COVID-19 vaccine. Trimming cost V 4 bases and J 6 bases, with 6 bases left between them. CDR3 length: 12 amino acids. CDR1 is SGHTA, CDR2 FQGTGA, per germline. Generated by immunoSEQ multiplex PCR, the TCRdb table keeps only in-frame clones and is missing some. The profile shows tens of thousands of clones, over 75% of them singletons. Study-wide findings and caveats: Unmutated variant regions are reportedly the target of nearly half of TCRs that are spike-specific. An increase in Spike-specific TCR breadth and depth was observed after two AZD1222 doses. Across the whole spike, CD4 TCRs peaked at regions 160-218 and 743-854. Possibly, clonal diversity was underestimated; donors were largely white British and included more females.

Notes on this clone: Antigen specificity is unknown.

The sequence was obtained from an adult in good health. The chain is built from TRBV7-3 and TRBJ2-2, with D uncertain. Sequencing was performed on peripheral blood, taken on day 0 of MenACWY control vaccination. CDR3 sequence: CASSSYPGELFF. Here the CDR3 DNA reads TGTGCCAGCAGCTCATATCCCGGGGAGCTGTTTTTT.